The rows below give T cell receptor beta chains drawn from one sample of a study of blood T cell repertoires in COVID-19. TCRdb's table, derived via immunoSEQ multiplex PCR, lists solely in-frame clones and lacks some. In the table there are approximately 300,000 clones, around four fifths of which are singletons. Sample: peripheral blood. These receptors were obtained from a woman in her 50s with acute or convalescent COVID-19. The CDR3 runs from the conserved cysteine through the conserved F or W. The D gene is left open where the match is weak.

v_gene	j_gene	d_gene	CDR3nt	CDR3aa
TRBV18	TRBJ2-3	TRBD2	TGTGCCAGCTCACCGCCAGCGGGAGGGTTAGATACGCAGTATTTT	CASSPPAGGLDTQYF
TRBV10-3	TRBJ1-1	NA	TGTGCCATCAGTTACAGCCAGAACACTGAAGCTTTCTTT	CAISYSQNTEAFF
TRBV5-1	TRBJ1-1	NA	TGCGCCAGCAGCTTGTTGGAGGGGAACACTGAAGCTTTCTTT	CASSLLEGNTEAFF
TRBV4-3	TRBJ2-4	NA	TGCGCCAGCAGCCAAGATGTTCAGGGTGGCATTCAGTACTTC	CASSQDVQGGIQYF
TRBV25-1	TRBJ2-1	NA	TGTGCCAGCAGTGGAAGGGGGAGCAATGAGCAGTTCTTC	CASSGRGSNEQFF
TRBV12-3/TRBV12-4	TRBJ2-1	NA	TGTGCCAGCAGGCGGCAGGGAAGTTACTTCTTC	CASRRQGSYFF
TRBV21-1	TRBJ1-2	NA	TGTGCCAGCACCCCGACAGGGGGCTATGGCTACACCTTC	CASTPTGGYGYTF
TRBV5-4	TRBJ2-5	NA	TGTGCCAGCAGCCCGGACTACCAAGAGACCCAGTACTTC	CASSPDYQETQYF
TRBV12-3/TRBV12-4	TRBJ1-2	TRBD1	TGTGCCAGCAGCATCGGACAGGGATTCAGCTACACCTTC	CASSIGQGFSYTF
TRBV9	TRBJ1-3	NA	TGTGCCAGCAGCGCGGGAGTCTACTCTGGAAACACCATATATTTT	CASSAGVYSGNTIYF
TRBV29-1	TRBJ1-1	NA	TGCAGCGTTGATACGGCAGCAGCGAATAGTGACGAAGCTTTCTTT	CSVDTAAANSDEAFF
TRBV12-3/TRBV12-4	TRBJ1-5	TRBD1	TGTGCCAGCAGGACAGGGGTGGGGCAGCCCCAGCATTTT	CASRTGVGQPQHF
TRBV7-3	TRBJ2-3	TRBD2	TGTGCCAGCAGCTTTAGCGGGAGTTCAGATACGCAGTATTTT	CASSFSGSSDTQYF